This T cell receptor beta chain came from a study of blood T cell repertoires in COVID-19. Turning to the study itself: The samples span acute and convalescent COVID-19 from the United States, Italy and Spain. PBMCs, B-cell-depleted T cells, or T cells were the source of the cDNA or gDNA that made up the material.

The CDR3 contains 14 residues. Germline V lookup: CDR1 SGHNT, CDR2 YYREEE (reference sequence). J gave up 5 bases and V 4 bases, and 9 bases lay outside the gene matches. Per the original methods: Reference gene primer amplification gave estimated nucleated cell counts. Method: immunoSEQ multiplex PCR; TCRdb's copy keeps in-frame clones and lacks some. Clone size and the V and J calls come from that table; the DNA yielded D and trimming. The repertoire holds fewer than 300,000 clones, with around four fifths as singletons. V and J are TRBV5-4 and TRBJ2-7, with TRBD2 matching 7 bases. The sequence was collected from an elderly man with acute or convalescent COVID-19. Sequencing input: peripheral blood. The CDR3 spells CASSPGREVDEQYF. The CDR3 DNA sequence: TGTGCCAGCAGCCCAGGGAGGGAGGTGGACGAGCAGTACTTC.